Following are 11 T cell receptor beta chains from one sample sequenced in a study of blood T cell repertoires in COVID-19. This table comes from immunoSEQ multiplex PCR, and its TCRdb copy is limited to in-frame clones, with some not included. This sample has around 150,000 clones, with around four fifths found just once. Sequenced material: PBMCs or T cells enriched from blood (not recorded which). These receptors originate from a woman in her thirties or forties who had recovered from COVID-19.

The chain uses TRBV3-1 (or the pseudogene TRBV3-2) and TRBJ2-3, with 7 bases lining up with TRBD1. Germline trimming cut 2 bases from V and 2 bases from J; bases unmatched to any gene: 7. This CDR3 is 16 amino acids long. From germline, CDR1 is LGHDT and CDR2 YNNKEL (reference sequence). CDR3 sequence: CASSQNPGGTTDTQYF. CDR3 DNA sequence: TGTGCCAGCAGCCAAAACCCAGGGGGAACCACAGATACGCAGTATTTT.

In its sample, this clone was seen many times. CDR3 DNA sequence: TGTGCCAGCTCACCACCGGGACAGATGAACACTGAAGCTTTCTTT. This gives the protein CASSPPGQMNTEAFF. The V call is TRBV18, the J call TRBJ1-1, with 7 bases matching TRBD1. V lost 0 bases, J lost 0 bases, and 1 base stayed unmatched. The germline CDR1 and CDR2 sequences are KGHSH and LQKENI. The CDR3 is 15 residues long.

J is TRBJ1-3 and V is TRBV7-3; D possibly corresponds to TRBD1 (5 bases). Trimming took 0 bases from V and 0 from J, leaving 15 bases between them. Looked up from germline, CDR1 is SGHTA and CDR2 is FQGTGA. There are 18 residues in the CDR3. This chain's CDR3 is CASSLTPFAGTSGNTIYF. CDR3 bases: TGTGCCAGCAGCTTAACCCCCTTTGCGGGGACCTCTGGAAACACCATATATTTT.

The chain links TRBV5-5 to TRBJ2-7; 9 nucleotides match TRBD2. The germline CDR1 and CDR2 sequences are SGHKS and YYEKEE (reference sequence). There are 16 residues in the CDR3. With V trimmed by 0 bases and J by 7 bases, 11 bases remained unmatched. CDR3 in DNA: TGTGCCAGCAGCTTGGTAAGCGTAGCGGGAGATGATGAGCAGTACTTC. Protein: CASSLVSVAGDDEQYF.

The chain recombines TRBV14 with TRBJ1-5; 8 nucleotides line up with TRBD1. Trimming removed 0 bases from V and 0 bases from J; junction bases left unmatched: 16. From germline, CDR1 is SGHDN and CDR2 FVKESK. This CDR3 region has 21 residues. The CDR3 region has the DNA TGTGCCAGCAGCCAAGATAAAGGACAGGGAAAACGCAGGGCTAGCAATCAGCCCCAGCATTTT. Protein: CASSQDKGQGKRRASNQPQHF.

This clone appeared a few times. The V and J genes are TRBV5-1 and TRBJ2-1; weak D call: TRBD2 (5 bases). Germline CDR1 SGHRS, CDR2 YFSETQ. The CDR3 totals 12 residues. Trimming stripped 0 bases from V and 10 bases from J, with 8 bases between. The CDR3: CASSLGSGEQFF. The DNA of the CDR3 is TGCGCCAGCAGCTTGGGTTCGGGGGAGCAGTTCTTC.

CDR3 DNA sequence: TGTGCCAGTATGAGGGGACAGACACCGACTAACTATGGCTACACCTTC. Translated, it gives CASMRGQTPTNYGYTF. This chain joins TRBV19 and TRBJ1-2, with 7 bases lining up with TRBD1. The V gene end was trimmed by 7 bases and the J gene end by 0 bases; junction bases not matched to a gene: 11. This CDR3 is built from 16 residues. CDR1 and CDR2 from the germline V gene are LNHDA and SQIVND (reference sequence). Filled out from reference TRBV19 and TRBJ1-2, the complete variable domain reads DGGITQSPKYLFRKEGQNVTLSCEQNLNHDAMYWYRQDPGQGLRLIYYSQIVNDFQKGDIAEGYSVSREKKESFPLTVTSAQKNPTAFYLCASMRGQTPTNYGYTFGSGTRLTVV.

The chain joins TRBV5-1 to TRBJ2-7, with D tentatively TRBD2 (6 bases). V was trimmed by 7 bases and J by 6 bases, leaving 20 bases between them. There are 14 residues in the CDR3. CDR1 is SGHRS, CDR2 YFSETQ, per germline. CDR3 bases: TGCGCCAGCTCTCAGGGAGGCTCCGGGGGCGAGCAGTACTTC. Translation: CASSQGGSGGEQYF.

The chain employs TRBV20-1 and TRBJ1-2; the D is unclear. The germline CDR1 and CDR2 sequences are DFQATT and SNEGSKA (reference sequence). CDR3 length: 14 amino acids. V lost 3 bases to trimming and J lost 4 bases, with 15 bases between them. CDR3 nucleotide sequence: TGCAGTGCTAGTATTGGCCAGCTAGGCTATGGCTACACCTTC. Residues: CSASIGQLGYGYTF.

The chain is built from TRBV4-2 and TRBJ2-7; 12 bases match TRBD1. V was pared by 2 bases and J by 4 bases, with 3 bases of the junction left unmatched. CDR1 LGHNA and CDR2 YNFKEQ come from the germline V gene. The CDR3 contains 15 residues. This CDR3 is CASSQPGQGAYEQYF. CDR3 DNA sequence: TGTGCCAGCAGCCAACCGGGACAGGGGGCTTACGAGCAGTACTTC.

The rearrangement joins TRBV10-3 to TRBJ2-5; 12 bases map to TRBD2. Trimming removed 3 bases from V and 3 bases from J; junction bases left unmatched: 5. The germline CDR1 and CDR2 sequences are ENHRY and SYGVKD. The CDR3 is made up of 16 amino acids. The CDR3 here is CAISDTTSGGKETQYF. The CDR3 nucleotides are TGTGCCATCAGTGACACAACTAGCGGGGGGAAAGAGACCCAGTACTTC.